This is a list of T cell receptor beta chains from one sample in a study of regulatory T cells in long-lasting Graves disease. TCRdb analysed the multiplex PCR reads with MiXCR anew, one entry per CDR3 protein. Of around 420,000 distinct CDR3 sequences listed, about 15% are singletons. This sample also appeared in a second study, on T cells in Graves' hyperthyroidism and ophthalmopathy.

The sample was peripheral blood mononuclear cells (PBMCs), taken at new diagnosis, from a patient treated with antithyroid drugs. These receptors all come from a woman aged 40 to 50 with Graves disease. CDR3s include the opening cysteine and the closing phenylalanine or tryptophan. A D gene is named only where the DNA matches it firmly. Expanded clones get a size class; other rows say once, few or many, or leave the size out.

TRBJ2-3 | . | TRBD2 | TRBV2 | TGTGCCAGCACCAAGGGACTAGCGGGAGCATTAGATACGCAGTATTTT | CASTKGLAGALDTQYF
TRBJ2-7 | . | . | TRBV28 | TGTGCCAGCAGTTTACGCCGTATCGAGCAGTACTTC | CASSLRRIEQYF
TRBJ2-6 | many | . | TRBV2 | TGTGCCAGCAGGGCAGGGGGGTTCGGGGCCAACGTCCTGACTTTC | CASRAGGFGANVLTF
TRBJ2-1 | many | . | TRBV14 | TGTGCCAGCAGCCAAGGGGTCCTGAGCTCCTACAATGAGCAGTTCTTC | CASSQGVLSSYNEQFF
TRBJ1-1 | many | . | TRBV5-1 | TGCGCCAGCAGCTCGGGGGGGGGTCACACTGAAGCTTTCTTT | CASSSGGGHTEAFF
TRBJ1-1 | many | . | TRBV7-9 | TGTGCCAGCAGCCGAACAGGGATGGGCACTGAAGCTTTCTTT | CASSRTGMGTEAFF
TRBJ2-3 | few | TRBD1 | TRBV7-9 | TGTGCCAGCAGCTTTGGGACAGCCACAGATACGCAGTATTTT | CASSFGTATDTQYF
TRBJ2-1 | many | TRBD2 | TRBV20-1 | TGCAGTGCTAGAGATCCAGTAGCGGGAGATGGCGAGCAGTTCTTC | CSARDPVAGDGEQFF
TRBJ1-5 | many | . | TRBV5-1 | TGCGCCAGCAGGGTGGATTGGAATCAGCCCCAGCATTTT | CASRVDWNQPQHF
TRBJ2-1 | few | TRBD2 | TRBV12-3/TRBV12-4 | TGTGCCAGACCAAGGCGGGGGGGAGGGTGTTACAATGAGCAGTTCTTC | CARPRRGGGCYNEQFF
TRBJ2-3 | many | TRBD2 | TRBV2 | TGTGCCAGCATCCCCCTACCATTAGGTACTAGCGGGAGGGCCGCAAATACGCAGTATTTT | CASIPLPLGTSGRAANTQYF
TRBJ1-5 | few | . | TRBV7-9 | TGTGCCAGCAGCTTAGCCAGGTCACAGCCCCAGCATTTT | CASSLARSQPQHF
TRBJ2-7 | . | TRBD2 | TRBV7-2 | TGTGCCAGCAAATCGACTAGCGGGAACCCCTACGAGCAGTACTTC | CASKSTSGNPYEQYF
TRBJ2-7 | many | TRBD1 | TRBV28 | TGTGCCAGCAGCCCGGACAGGGAAGGATACGAGCAGTACTTC | CASSPDREGYEQYF
TRBJ2-1 | many | TRBD2 | TRBV13 | TGTGCCAGCACCCTCGGTGCTAGCGGGTACAATGAGCAGTTCTTC | CASTLGASGYNEQFF
TRBJ2-5 | . | . | TRBV6-1 | TGTGCCAGCAGTGAGCTTACAGAGACCCAGTACTTC | CASSELTETQYF
TRBJ2-5 | many | TRBD1 | TRBV28 | TGTGCCAGCAGTTTTACAGGGGTGGGAGAGACCCAGTACTTC | CASSFTGVGETQYF
TRBJ2-1 | . | . | TRBV7-2 | TGTGCCAGCAGCCAAGGTCCCGAGGGTGAGCAGTTCTTC | CASSQGPEGEQFF
TRBJ2-1 | few | TRBD2 | TRBV20-1 | TGCAGTGTCCTTAGCGGGAGCCCCGGGAATGAGCAGTTCTTC | CSVLSGSPGNEQFF
TRBJ2-2 | many | TRBD1 | TRBV12-3/TRBV12-4 | TGTGCCAGCAGTTTAGAGGGGACAGTTACCGGGGAGCTGTTTTTT | CASSLEGTVTGELFF
TRBJ1-6 | many | TRBD1 | TRBV20-1 | TGCAGTGCTAGAGAAGGGACAGCTAATTCACCCCTCCACTTT | CSAREGTANSPLHF
TRBJ2-1 | . | . | TRBV3-1 | TGTGCCAGCAGCAAATATAGCGGATACAATGAGCAGTTCTTC | CASSKYSGYNEQFF
TRBJ1-1 | . | TRBD1 | TRBV20-1 | TGCAGTGCTAGATTACCTCGGACAGGGGTGAACACTGAAGCTTTCTTT | CSARLPRTGVNTEAFF
TRBJ2-3 | . | TRBD2 | TRBV2 | TGTGCCAGCAAGGGAGCGGGAGGGCCAGATACGCAGTATTTT | CASKGAGGPDTQYF
TRBJ2-5 | many | . | TRBV11-3 | TGTGCCAGCAGCTTAAGGAAGGGCCGGGAGACCCAGTACTTC | CASSLRKGRETQYF
TRBJ1-1 | many | . | TRBV11-2 | TGTGCCAGCAGCACCGACGTGAACACTGAAGCTTTCTTT | CASSTDVNTEAFF
TRBJ2-7 | . | TRBD2 | TRBV19 | TGTGCCAGTAGTATGTCTAGCGGGAGCTACGAGCAGTACTTC | CASSMSSGSYEQYF
TRBJ2-4 | . | . | TRBV4-3 | TGCGCCAGCAGCCCGGTGGGTAGCGGAGCCAAAAACATTCAGTACTTC | CASSPVGSGAKNIQYF
TRBJ1-1 | . | . | TRBV7-2 | TGTGCCAGCAGCTTAGAATATGGGAACACTGAAGCTTTCTTT | CASSLEYGNTEAFF
TRBJ2-1 | few | . | TRBV3-1 | TGTGCCAGCAGCTATGATAATGAGCAGTTCTTC | CASSYDNEQFF
TRBJ2-7 | . | . | TRBV30 | TGTGCCTGGAGTAGGGGTTTCGGATCCTACGAGCAGTACTTC | CAWSRGFGSYEQYF
TRBJ2-5 | many | . | TRBV24-1 | TGTGCCACCAGTGATTGGAGTAGCGGCCAAGAGACCCAGTACTTC | CATSDWSSGQETQYF
TRBJ1-3 | . | . | TRBV5-4 | TGTGCCAGCAGCTTGGAAGGGACGGCTGGAAACACCATATATTTT | CASSLEGTAGNTIYF
TRBJ2-2 | once | . | TRBV15 | TGTGCCACCAGCAGAACCCCGGGACTTGGACCCCTTGGCGGGCTGTTTTTT | CATSRTPGLGPLGGLFF
TRBJ1-4 | few | TRBD1 | TRBV5-4 | TGTGCCAGCAGCCCTGGGGGGACAGGGGGCGAAAAACTGTTTTTT | CASSPGGTGGEKLFF
TRBJ2-7 | many | TRBD2 | TRBV6-1 | TGTGCCAGCAGTGAAGGGGTAGCGGGAGGTCTATACGAGCAGTACTTC | CASSEGVAGGLYEQYF